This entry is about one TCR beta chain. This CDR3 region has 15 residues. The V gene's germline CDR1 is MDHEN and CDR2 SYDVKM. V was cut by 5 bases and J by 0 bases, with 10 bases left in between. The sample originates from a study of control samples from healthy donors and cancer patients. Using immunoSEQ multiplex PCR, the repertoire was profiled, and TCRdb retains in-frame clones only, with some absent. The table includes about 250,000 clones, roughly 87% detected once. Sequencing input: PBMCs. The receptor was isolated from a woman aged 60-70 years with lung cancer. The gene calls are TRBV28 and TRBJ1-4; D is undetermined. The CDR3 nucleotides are TGTGCCAGCAGTCAACGTAGAACAACTAATGAAAAACTGTTTTTT. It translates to CASSQRRTTNEKLFF. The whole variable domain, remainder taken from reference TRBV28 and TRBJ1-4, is DVKVTQSSRYLVKRTGEKVFLECVQDMDHENMFWYRQDPGLGLRLIYFSYDVKMKEKGDIPEGYSVSREKKERFSLILESASTNQTSMYLCASSQRRTTNEKLFFGSGTQLSVL.